One and the same sample provided the 12 T cell receptor beta chains below, sequenced in a study of cytomegalovirus exposure and HLA in healthy donors (dated 2017 in TCRdb). The library relied on the immunoSEQ multiplex PCR assay. For the multiplex PCR, a mixture combining 60 forward primers for TCR Vbeta segments and 13 reverse primers for TCR Jbeta segments was used. In its TCRdb copy, this immuneACCESS table keeps in-frame sequences only and misses some clones. Where compared with another copy, unresolved V genes explain less than half of these, and the others have no known cause. Within this sample are roughly 100,000 clones, with less than 80% of them counted one time only. Roughly 5.5% of the sample belongs to the ten largest clones. Sequencing input: PBMCs. The receptor set was obtained from a boy aged 10-17 years in good health and CMV-seropositive.

V usage is TRBV6-5 and J usage is TRBJ1-2, with D hard to call. The CDR3 spans 14 residues. Trimming stripped 6 bases from V and 1 base from J, with 12 bases between. Germline lookup yields CDR1 MNHEY and CDR2 SVGAGI. The CDR3 DNA is TGTGCCAGCAGCCAGACCGGGGTTAACTATGGCTACACCTTC. It codes for CASSQTGVNYGYTF.

V gene TRBV5-1 combines with J gene TRBJ1-2; the D gene is possibly TRBD1 (5 bases). Trimming pared 0 bases from V and 8 bases from J, leaving 5 bases between. Per germline, CDR1 SGHRS and CDR2 YFSETQ. The CDR3 sequence is 11 residues long. For the CDR3, the DNA is TGCGCCAGCAGCTTGGGGGGCGGCTACACCTTC. It codes for CASSLGGGYTF.

This clone was found once. The V gene is TRBV7-8, the J gene TRBJ2-7; 8 nucleotides agree with TRBD2. CDR1 SGHVS and CDR2 FQNEAQ come from the germline V gene. This CDR3 has 15 amino acids. After removal of 5 bases from V and 3 bases from J, the junction contained 9 bases not matched to a gene. CDR3 nucleotide sequence: TGTGCCAGCAGCGTACAGCGGGAGTCTCTCTACGAGCAGTACTTC. Protein sequence: CASSVQRESLYEQYF. Looking up the rest from reference TRBV7-8 and TRBJ2-7 gives the full variable domain: GAGVSQSPRYKVAKRGQDVALRCDPISGHVSLFWYQQALGQGPEFLTYFQNEAQLDKSGLPSDRFFAERPEGSVSTLKIQRTQQEDSAVYLCASSVQRESLYEQYFGPGTRLTVT.

V usage is TRBV2 and J usage is TRBJ1-1; D remains unclear. V shed 9 bases and J shed 0 bases, with 11 bases lying between them. The CDR3 is 13 residues long. Germline CDR1 and CDR2: SNHLY and FYNNEI. The CDR3 sequence is CASKFTVNTEAFF. In nucleotides, the CDR3 is TGTGCCAGTAAGTTCACTGTGAACACTGAAGCTTTCTTT. The full variable domain, with the rest looked up from reference TRBV2 and TRBJ1-1, is EPEVTQTPSHQVTQMGQEVILRCVPISNHLYFYWYRQILGQKVEFLVSFYNNEISEKSEIFDDQFSVERPDGSNFTLKIRSTKLEDSAMYFCASKFTVNTEAFFGQGTRLTVV.

This chain connects TRBV18 to TRBJ2-7, with 7 bases aligning to TRBD1. The CDR3 runs to 14 residues. After removal of 6 bases from V and 2 bases from J, the junction contained 7 bases not matched to a gene. Germline lookup yields CDR1 KGHSH and CDR2 LQKENI. In nucleotides, the CDR3 is TGTGCCAGCTCCTACCGGGACAGCACCTACGAGCAGTACTTC. Its translation: CASSYRDSTYEQYF.

The J gene is TRBJ2-2, the V gene TRBV7-9; D assignment may be TRBD1 or TRBD2 (7 bases each). Deletions cut 10 bases from V and 6 bases from J, with 12 bases between. This CDR3 has 12 amino acids. CDR1 is SEHNR, CDR2 FQNEAQ, per germline (reference sequence). CDR3 loop: CANRGGAGELFF. Here the CDR3 DNA reads TGTGCCAACAGGGGAGGGGCCGGGGAGCTGTTTTTT.

The table lists this clone with a few counts. The chain employs TRBV7-3 and TRBJ2-1; TRBD2 matches at 8 bases. The length of the CDR3 is 14 residues. After removal of 5 bases from V and 6 bases from J, the junction contained 6 bases not matched to a gene. Germline loops: CDR1 SGHTA, CDR2 FQGTGA. CDR3 in amino acids: CASSLGGAGNEQFF. The CDR3 DNA follows: TGTGCCAGCAGCCTCGGGGGGGCCGGCAATGAGCAGTTCTTC. The whole variable domain, filled in from reference TRBV7-3 and TRBJ2-1, reads GAGVSQTPSNKVTEKGKYVELRCDPISGHTALYWYRQSLGQGPEFLIYFQGTGAADDSGLPNDRFFAVRPEGSVSTLKIQRTERGDSAVYLCASSLGGAGNEQFFGPGTRLTVL.

The J gene is TRBJ2-1, the V gene TRBV5-1; 8 positions agree with TRBD1. The CDR3 is made up of 15 amino acids. Germline loops: CDR1 SGHRS, CDR2 YFSETQ. V shed 4 bases, J shed 2 bases, and the junction held 5 bases outside the gene matches. The CDR3, as DNA: TGCGCCAGCAGCCTACAGGGGGTGACCTACAATGAGCAGTTCTTC. Amino acids: CASSLQGVTYNEQFF.

This clone was seen more than once but under ten times. The chain combines TRBV7-3 with TRBJ2-2; 7 nucleotides line up with TRBD2. After removal of 7 bases from V and 1 base from J, the junction contained 3 bases not matched to a gene. The CDR3 extends over 14 amino acids. The germline V gene has CDR1 SGHTA and CDR2 FQGTGA. CDR3 in DNA: TGTGCCAGCAAGGTAGCGGGGAACACCGGGGAGCTGTTTTTT. Translating it yields CASKVAGNTGELFF.

This clone was detected only a few times. V gene TRBV28 combines with J gene TRBJ1-5; no reliable D call. The CDR3 is 13 residues long. The germline CDR1 and CDR2 sequences are MDHEN and SYDVKM. V was clipped by 3 bases and J by 5 bases, with 8 bases between them. CDR3 protein: CASSFSYYQPQHF. As DNA, the CDR3 is TGTGCCAGCAGTTTCTCGTACTATCAGCCCCAGCATTTT.

This sequence joins TRBV10-3 and TRBJ2-3; perhaps TRBD1 as D (5 bases). Trimming left V 3 bases short and J 0 bases short, with 7 bases between. The CDR3 has 14 amino acids. The germline V gene encodes CDR1 ENHRY and CDR2 SYGVKD. This chain's CDR3 is CAISDRASTDTQYF. CDR3 nucleotide sequence: TGTGCCATCAGTGACAGGGCGAGCACAGATACGCAGTATTTT.

The chain employs TRBV10-3 and TRBJ1-5; D may be TRBD1 (6 bases). The CDR3 extends over 18 amino acids. The germline V gene has CDR1 ENHRY and CDR2 SYGVKD. The V gene lost 6 bases and the J gene lost 1 base, with 22 bases spanning the gap. CDR3 coding DNA: TGTGCCATCAGCGGGGGGCCCTACAGAGCCCTCAGCAATCAGCCCCAGCATTTT. This codes for CAISGGPYRALSNQPQHF.